Below, one T cell receptor beta chain is given with its context. Its antigen remains unknown. The data were taken from a study of T cell repertoires in cytomegalovirus infection. About the research overall: Recently identified HLA-C-restricted CMV epitopes were among the peptides used. Public TCR beta signatures were indicative of both CMV infection and a matching HLA type. Study-wide points: In two of eight donors, the top clonotype was HLA-C-restricted CMV-specific.

CDR3 length: 15 residues. Germline values: CDR1 DFQATT, CDR2 SNEGSKA (reference sequence). V lost 3 bases to trimming and J lost 0 bases, with 12 bases between them. TCRdb re-derived calls from the reads in MiXCR, one entry per CDR3 protein. The profile shows some 500,000 distinct CDR3 sequences, over 35% of them singletons. V gene TRBV20-1 combines with J gene TRBJ2-1; D uncertain. The TCR originated in a human donor in good health (CMV status not recorded). Some clones in this sample may be carry-over from other donors' samples. The sequenced sample was cultured PBMCs, obtained from culture after CMV antigen stimulation. The CDR3 is CSASLMVDSYNEQFF. CDR3 DNA sequence: TGCAGTGCTAGCCTTATGGTGGACTCCTACAATGAGCAGTTCTTC.